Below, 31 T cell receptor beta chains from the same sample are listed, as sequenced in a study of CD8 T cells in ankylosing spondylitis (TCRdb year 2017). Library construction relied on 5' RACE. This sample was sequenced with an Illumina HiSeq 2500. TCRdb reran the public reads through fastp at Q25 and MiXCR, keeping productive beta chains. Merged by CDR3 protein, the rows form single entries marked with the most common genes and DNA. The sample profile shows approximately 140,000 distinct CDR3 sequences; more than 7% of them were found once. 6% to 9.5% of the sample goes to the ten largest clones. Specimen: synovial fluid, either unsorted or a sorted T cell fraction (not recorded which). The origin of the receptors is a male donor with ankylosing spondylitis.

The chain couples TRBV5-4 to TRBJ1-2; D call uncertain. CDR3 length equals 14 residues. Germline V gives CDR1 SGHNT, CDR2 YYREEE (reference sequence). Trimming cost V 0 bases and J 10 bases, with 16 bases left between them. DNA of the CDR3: TGTGCCAGCAGCTTGGTTTCTCCCCGGTCCGACTACACCTTC. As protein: CASSLVSPRSDYTF.

Here the CDR3 reads CASSAPQGSYHTEAFF. In DNA, the CDR3 is TGTGCCAGCAGTGCCCCACAGGGGTCTTACCACACTGAAGCTTTCTTT. The chain uses TRBV6-1 and TRBJ1-1; 7 positions match TRBD1. Germline CDR1 reads MNHNS; CDR2 reads SASEGT. This CDR3 spans 16 amino acids. J was trimmed by 3 bases and V by 4 bases; bases with no gene match: 11.

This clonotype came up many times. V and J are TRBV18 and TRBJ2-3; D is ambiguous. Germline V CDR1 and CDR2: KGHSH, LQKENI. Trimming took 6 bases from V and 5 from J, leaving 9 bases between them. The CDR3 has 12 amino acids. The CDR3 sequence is CASSPKIDTQYF. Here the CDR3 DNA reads TGTGCCAGCTCTCCGAAGATAGATACGCAGTATTTT.

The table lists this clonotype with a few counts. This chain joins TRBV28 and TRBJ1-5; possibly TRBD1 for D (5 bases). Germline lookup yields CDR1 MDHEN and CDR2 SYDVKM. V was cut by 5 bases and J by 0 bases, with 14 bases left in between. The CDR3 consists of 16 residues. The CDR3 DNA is TGTGCCAGCAGTCTACCCCGGGACGGTAGCAATCAGCCCCAGCATTTT. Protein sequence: CASSLPRDGSNQPQHF.

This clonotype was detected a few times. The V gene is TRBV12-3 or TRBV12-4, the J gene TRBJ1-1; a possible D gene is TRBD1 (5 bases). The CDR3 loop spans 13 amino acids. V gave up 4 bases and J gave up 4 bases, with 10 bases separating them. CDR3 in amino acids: CASSSREGTEAFF. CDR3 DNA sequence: TGTGCCAGCAGTTCCAGGGAGGGCACTGAAGCTTTCTTT.

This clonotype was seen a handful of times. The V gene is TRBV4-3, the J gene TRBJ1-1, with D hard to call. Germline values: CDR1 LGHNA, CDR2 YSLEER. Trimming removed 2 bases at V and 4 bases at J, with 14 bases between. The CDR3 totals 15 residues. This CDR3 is CASSQSSYMGTEAFF. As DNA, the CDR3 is TGCGCCAGCAGCCAAAGCAGTTATATGGGCACTGAAGCTTTCTTT.

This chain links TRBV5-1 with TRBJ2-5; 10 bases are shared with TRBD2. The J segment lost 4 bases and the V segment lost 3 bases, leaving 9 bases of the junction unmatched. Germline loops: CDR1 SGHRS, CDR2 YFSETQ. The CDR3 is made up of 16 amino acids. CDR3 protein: CASSSQASGGAETQYF. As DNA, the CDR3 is TGCGCCAGCAGCTCCCAGGCCAGCGGGGGGGCAGAGACCCAGTACTTC.

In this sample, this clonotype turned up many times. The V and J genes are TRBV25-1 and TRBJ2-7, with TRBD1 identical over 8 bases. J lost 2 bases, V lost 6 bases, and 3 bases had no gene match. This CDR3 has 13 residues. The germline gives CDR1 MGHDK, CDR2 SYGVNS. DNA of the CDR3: TGTGCCAGCAGCGGACAGGGAGCCTACGAGCAGTACTTC. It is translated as CASSGQGAYEQYF.

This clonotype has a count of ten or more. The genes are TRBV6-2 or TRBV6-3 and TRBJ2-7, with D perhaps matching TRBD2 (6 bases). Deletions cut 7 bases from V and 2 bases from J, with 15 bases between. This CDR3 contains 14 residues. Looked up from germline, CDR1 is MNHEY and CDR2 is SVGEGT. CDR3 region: CASTRSGSTYEQYF. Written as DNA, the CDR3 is TGTGCCAGCACTCGTAGCGGCTCTACCTACGAGCAGTACTTC.

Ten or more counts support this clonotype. In DNA, the CDR3 is TGCGCCAGCAGCCGGGGGGTTCCTCAGCCCCAGCATTTT. It specifies CASSRGVPQPQHF. This chain connects TRBV4-3 to TRBJ1-5; D possibly corresponds to TRBD1 (5 bases). The V end lost 4 bases, the J end lost 6 bases, and 10 bases lay between the germline ends. The CDR3 sequence is 13 residues long. Germline lookup yields CDR1 LGHNA and CDR2 YSLEER.

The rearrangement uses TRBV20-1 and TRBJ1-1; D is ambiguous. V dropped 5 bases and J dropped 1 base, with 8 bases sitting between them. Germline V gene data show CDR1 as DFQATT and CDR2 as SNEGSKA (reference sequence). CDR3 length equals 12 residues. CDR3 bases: TGCAGTGCTCCAAGACAGAACACTGAAGCTTTCTTT. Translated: CSAPRQNTEAFF.

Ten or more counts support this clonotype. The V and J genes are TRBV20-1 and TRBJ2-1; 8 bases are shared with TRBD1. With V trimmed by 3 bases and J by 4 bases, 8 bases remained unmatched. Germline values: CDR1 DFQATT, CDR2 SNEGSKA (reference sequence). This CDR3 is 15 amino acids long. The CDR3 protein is CSARPGTGGYNEQFF. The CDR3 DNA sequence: TGCAGTGCTAGGCCCGGGACAGGAGGGTACAATGAGCAGTTCTTC.

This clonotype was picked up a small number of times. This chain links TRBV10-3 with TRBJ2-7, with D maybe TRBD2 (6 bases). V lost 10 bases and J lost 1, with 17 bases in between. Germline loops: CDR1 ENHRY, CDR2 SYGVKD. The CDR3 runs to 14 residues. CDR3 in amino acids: CATSNGRGSYEQYF. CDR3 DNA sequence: TGTGCCACCTCCAATGGGCGGGGATCCTACGAGCAGTACTTC.

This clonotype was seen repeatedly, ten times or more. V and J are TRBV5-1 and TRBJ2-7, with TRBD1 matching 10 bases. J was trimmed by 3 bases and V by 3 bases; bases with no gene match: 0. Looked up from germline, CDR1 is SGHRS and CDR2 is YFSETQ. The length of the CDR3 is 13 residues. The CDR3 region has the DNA TGCGCCAGCAGCTGGACAGGGGGCTACGAGCAGTACTTC. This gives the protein CASSWTGGYEQYF.

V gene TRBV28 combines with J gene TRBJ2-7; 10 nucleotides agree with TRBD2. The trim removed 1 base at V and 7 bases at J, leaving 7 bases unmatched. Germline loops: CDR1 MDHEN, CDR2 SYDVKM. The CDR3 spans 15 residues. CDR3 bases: TGTGCCAGCAGTTTATTTCTAGCGGGAGATTATGAGCAGTACTTC. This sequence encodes CASSLFLAGDYEQYF.

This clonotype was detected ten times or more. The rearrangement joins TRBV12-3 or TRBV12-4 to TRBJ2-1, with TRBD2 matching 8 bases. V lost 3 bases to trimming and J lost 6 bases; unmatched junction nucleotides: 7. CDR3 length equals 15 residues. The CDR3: CASSLKGLAFNEQFF. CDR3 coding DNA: TGTGCCAGCAGTTTGAAAGGACTAGCATTCAATGAGCAGTTCTTC.

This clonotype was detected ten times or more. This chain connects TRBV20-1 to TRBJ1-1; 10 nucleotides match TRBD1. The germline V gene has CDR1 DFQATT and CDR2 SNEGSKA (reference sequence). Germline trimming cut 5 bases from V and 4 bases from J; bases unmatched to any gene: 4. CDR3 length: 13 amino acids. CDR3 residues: CSAQRTGGTEAFF. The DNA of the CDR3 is TGCAGTGCTCAACGGACAGGGGGCACTGAAGCTTTCTTT.

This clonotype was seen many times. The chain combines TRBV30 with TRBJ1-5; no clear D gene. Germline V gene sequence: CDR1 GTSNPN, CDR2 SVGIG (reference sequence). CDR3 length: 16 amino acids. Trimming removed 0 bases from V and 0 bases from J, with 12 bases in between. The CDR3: CAWSVAGFYSNQPQHF. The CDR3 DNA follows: TGTGCCTGGAGTGTAGCAGGTTTCTATAGCAATCAGCCCCAGCATTTT.

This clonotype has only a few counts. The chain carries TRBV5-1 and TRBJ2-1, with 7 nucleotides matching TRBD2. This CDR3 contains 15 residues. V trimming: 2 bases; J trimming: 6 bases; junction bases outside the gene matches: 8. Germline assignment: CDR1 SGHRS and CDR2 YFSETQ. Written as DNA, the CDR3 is TGCGCCAGCAGCTTTGGCGGGAGTAGGGGCAATGAGCAGTTCTTC. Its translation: CASSFGGSRGNEQFF.

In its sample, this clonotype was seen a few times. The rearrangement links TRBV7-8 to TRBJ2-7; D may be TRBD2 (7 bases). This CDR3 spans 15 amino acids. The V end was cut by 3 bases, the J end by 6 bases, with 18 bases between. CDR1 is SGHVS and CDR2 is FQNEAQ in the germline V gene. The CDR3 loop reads CASSLWRGGSGEQYF. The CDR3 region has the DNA TGTGCCAGCAGCTTGTGGAGGGGGGGGTCGGGCGAGCAGTACTTC.

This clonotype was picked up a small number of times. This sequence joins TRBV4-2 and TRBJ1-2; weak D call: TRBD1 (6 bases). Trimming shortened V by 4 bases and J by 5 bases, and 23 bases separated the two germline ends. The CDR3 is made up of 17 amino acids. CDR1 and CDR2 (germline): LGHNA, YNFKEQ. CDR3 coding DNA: TGTGCCAGCAGCCCCGGGGCGAGGGGGGTAGGGAGATATGGCTACACCTTC. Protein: CASSPGARGVGRYGYTF.

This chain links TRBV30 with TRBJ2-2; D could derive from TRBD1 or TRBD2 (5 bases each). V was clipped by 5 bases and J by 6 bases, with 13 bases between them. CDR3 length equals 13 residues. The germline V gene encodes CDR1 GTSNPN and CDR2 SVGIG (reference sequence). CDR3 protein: CAWGDGSAGELFF. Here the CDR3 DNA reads TGTGCCTGGGGGGACGGCAGCGCCGGGGAGCTGTTTTTT.

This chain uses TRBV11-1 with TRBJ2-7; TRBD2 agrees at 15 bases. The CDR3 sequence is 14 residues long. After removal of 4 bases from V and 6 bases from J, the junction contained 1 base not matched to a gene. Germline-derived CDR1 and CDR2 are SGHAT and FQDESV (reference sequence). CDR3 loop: CASSWTSGRAEQYF. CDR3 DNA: TGTGCCAGCAGCTGGACTAGCGGGAGGGCCGAGCAGTACTTC.

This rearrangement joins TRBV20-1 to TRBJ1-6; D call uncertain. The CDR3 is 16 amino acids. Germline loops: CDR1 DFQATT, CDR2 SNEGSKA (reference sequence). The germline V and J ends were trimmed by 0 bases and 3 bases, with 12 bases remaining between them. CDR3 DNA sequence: TGCAGTGCTAGAGAATACGGACGGGTCTATAATTCACCCCTCCACTTT. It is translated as CSAREYGRVYNSPLHF.

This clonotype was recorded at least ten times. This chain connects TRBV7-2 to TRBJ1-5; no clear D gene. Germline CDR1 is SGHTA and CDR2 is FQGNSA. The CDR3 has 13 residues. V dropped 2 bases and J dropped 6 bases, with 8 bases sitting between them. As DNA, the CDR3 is TGTGCCAGCAGCTTATTGTGGGGTCAGCCCCAGCATTTT. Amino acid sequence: CASSLLWGQPQHF.

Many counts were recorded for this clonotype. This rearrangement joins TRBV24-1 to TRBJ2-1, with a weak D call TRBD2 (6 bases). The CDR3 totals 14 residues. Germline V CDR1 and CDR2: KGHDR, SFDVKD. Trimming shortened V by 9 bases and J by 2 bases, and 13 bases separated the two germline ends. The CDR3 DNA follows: TGTGCCACCGGCACGGGAGCTGCCTACAATGAGCAGTTCTTC. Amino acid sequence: CATGTGAAYNEQFF.

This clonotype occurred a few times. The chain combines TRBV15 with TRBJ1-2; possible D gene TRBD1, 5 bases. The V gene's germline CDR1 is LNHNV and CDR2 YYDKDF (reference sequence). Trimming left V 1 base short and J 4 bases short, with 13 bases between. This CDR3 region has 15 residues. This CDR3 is CATSRGATASYGYTF. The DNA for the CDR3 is TGTGCCACCAGCAGAGGGGCGACAGCATCCTATGGCTACACCTTC.

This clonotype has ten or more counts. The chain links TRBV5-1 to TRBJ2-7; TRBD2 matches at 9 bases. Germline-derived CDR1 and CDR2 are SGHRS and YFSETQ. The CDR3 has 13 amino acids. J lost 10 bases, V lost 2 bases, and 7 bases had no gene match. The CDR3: CASSLHLSGGQYF. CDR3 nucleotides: TGCGCCAGCAGCTTACACCTTAGCGGGGGCCAGTACTTC.

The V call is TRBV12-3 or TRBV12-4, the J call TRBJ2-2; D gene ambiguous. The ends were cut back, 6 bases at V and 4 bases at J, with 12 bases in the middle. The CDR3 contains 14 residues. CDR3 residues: CASSLRHLTGELFF. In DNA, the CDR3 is TGTGCCAGCAGCCTGAGACACCTCACCGGGGAGCTGTTTTTT.

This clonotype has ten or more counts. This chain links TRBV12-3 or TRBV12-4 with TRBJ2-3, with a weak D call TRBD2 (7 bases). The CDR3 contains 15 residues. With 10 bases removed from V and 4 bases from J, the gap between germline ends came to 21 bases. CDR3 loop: CATTRGGEESDTQYF. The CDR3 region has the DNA TGTGCCACCACCCGCGGGGGCGAAGAGTCAGATACGCAGTATTTT.

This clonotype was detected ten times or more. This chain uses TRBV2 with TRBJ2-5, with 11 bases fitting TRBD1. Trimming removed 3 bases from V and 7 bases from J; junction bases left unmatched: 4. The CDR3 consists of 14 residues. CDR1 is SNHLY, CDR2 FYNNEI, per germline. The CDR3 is CASSEGQGEATQYF. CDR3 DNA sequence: TGTGCCAGCAGTGAGGGACAGGGGGAGGCGACCCAGTACTTC.